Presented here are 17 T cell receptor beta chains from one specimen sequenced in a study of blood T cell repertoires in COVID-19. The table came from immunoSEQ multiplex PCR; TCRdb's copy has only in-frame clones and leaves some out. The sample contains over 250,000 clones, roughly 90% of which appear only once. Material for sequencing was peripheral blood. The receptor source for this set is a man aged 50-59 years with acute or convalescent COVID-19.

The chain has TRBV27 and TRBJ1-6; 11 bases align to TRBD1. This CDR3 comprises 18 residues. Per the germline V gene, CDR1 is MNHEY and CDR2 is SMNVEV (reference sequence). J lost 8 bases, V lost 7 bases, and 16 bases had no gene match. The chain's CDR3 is CASTQGQGAGRLHSPLHF. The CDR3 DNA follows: TGTGCCAGCACCCAAGGACAGGGGGCGGGCAGGTTACATTCACCCCTCCACTTT.

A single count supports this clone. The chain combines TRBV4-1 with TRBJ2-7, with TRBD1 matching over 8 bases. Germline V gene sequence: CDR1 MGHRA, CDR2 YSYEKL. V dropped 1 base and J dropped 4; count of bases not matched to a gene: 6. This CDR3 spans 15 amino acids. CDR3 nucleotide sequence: TGCGCCAGCAGCCAAGTACGCCAGGGGGCATACGAGCAGTACTTC. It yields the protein CASSQVRQGAYEQYF.

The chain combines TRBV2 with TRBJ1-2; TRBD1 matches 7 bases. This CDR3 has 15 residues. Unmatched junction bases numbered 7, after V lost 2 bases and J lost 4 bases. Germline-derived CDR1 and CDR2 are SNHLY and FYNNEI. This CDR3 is CASSERRGQGYGYTF. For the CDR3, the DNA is TGTGCCAGCAGTGAACGGAGGGGGCAAGGCTATGGCTACACCTTC.

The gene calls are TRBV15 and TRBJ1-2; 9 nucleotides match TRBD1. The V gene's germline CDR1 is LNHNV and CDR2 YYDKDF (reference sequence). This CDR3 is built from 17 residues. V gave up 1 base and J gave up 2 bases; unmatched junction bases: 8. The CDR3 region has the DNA TGTGCCACCAGCAGAGTAAAAGGGGACAGGGCGAACTATGGCTACACCTTC. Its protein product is CATSRVKGDRANYGYTF.

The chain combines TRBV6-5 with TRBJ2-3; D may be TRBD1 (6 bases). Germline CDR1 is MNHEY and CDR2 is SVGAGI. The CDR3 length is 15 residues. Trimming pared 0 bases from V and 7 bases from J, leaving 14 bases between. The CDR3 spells CASSYSRQGLNTQYF. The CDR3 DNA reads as TGTGCCAGCAGTTACTCGAGGCAGGGGTTGAATACGCAGTATTTT.

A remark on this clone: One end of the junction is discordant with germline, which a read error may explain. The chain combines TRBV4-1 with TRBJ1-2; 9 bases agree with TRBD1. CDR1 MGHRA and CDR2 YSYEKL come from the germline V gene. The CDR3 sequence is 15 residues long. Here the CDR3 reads CASSRGEGTGYGNTF. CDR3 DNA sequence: TGCGCCAGCAGCCGAGGTGAAGGGACAGGGTATGGCAACACCTTC.

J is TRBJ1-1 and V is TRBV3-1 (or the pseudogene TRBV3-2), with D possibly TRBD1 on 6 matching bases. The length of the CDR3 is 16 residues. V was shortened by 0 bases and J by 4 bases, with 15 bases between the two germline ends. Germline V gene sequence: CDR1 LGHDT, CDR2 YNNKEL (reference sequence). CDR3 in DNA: TGTGCCAGCAGCCAAGAGAGGTTGACAGGTGGCACTGAAGCTTTCTTT. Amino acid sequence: CASSQERLTGGTEAFF.

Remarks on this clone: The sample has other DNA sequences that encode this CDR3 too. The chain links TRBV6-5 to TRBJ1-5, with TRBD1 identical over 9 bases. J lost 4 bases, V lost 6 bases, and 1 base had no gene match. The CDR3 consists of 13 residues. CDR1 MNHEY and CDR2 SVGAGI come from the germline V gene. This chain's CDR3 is CASRGQGNQPQHF. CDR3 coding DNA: TGTGCCAGCAGGGGACAGGGAAATCAGCCCCAGCATTTT.

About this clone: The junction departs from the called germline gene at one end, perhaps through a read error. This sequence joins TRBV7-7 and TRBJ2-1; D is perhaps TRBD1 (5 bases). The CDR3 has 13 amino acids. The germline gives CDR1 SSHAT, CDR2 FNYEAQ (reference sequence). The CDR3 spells CASSLDSNNEQFF. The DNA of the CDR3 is TGTGCTAGCAGCTTAGACAGCAACAATGAGCAGTTCTTC.

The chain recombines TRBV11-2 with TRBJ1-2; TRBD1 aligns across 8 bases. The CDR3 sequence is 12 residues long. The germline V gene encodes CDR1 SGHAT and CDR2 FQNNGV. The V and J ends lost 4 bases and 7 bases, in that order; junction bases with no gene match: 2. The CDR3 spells CASSSTGGGYTF. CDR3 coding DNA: TGTGCCAGCAGCTCAACAGGGGGTGGCTACACCTTC. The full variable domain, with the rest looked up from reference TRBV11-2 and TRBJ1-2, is EAGVAQSPRYKIIEKRQSVAFWCNPISGHATLYWYQQILGQGPKLLIQFQNNGVVDDSQLPKDRFSAERLKGVDSTLKIQPAKLEDSAVYLCASSSTGGGYTFGSGTRLTVV.

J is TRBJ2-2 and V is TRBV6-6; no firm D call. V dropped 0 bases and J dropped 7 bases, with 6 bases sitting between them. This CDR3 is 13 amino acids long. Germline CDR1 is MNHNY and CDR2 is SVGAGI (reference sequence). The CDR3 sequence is CASSYSTGGELFF. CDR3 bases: TGTGCCAGCAGTTACTCGACGGGCGGGGAGCTGTTTTTT.

The CDR3 DNA reads as TGTGCCAGCGGCCCCCGGGTTGGCTACACCTTC. This codes for CASGPRVGYTF. V gene TRBV28 combines with J gene TRBJ1-2, with D unresolved. The CDR3 is made up of 11 amino acids. Trimming took 8 bases from V and 7 from J, leaving 11 bases between them. Germline V gene lookup returns CDR1 MDHEN and CDR2 SYDVKM.

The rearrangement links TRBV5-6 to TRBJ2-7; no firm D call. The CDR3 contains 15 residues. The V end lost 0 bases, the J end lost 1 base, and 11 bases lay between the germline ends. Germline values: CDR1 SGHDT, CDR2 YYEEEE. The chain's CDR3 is CASSLAEAPSYEQYF. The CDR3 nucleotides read TGTGCCAGCAGCTTGGCCGAAGCCCCTTCCTACGAGCAGTACTTC.

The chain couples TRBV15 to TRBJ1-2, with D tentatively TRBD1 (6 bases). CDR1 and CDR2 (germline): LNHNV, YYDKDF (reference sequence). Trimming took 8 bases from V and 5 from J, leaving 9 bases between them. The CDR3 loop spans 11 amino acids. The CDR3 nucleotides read TGTGCCACCGGGGGCGGTTATGGCTACACCTTC. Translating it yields CATGGGYGYTF. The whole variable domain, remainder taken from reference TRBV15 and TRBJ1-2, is DAMVIQNPRYQVTQFGKPVTLSCSQTLNHNVMYWYQQKSSQAPKLLFHYYDKDFNNEADTPDNFQSRRPNTSFCFLDIRSPGLGDTAMYLCATGGGYGYTFGSGTRLTVV.

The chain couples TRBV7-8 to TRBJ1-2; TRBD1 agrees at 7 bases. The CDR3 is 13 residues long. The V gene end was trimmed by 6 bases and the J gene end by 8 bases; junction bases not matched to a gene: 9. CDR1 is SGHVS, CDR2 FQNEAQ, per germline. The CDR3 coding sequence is TGTGCCAGCAGTCCAGACAGGGCGTACGGCTACACCTTC. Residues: CASSPDRAYGYTF.

The CDR3 loop reads CASSMSSGYADTQYF. The CDR3 DNA reads TGTGCCAGTAGTATGTCGTCGGGGTACGCAGATACGCAGTATTTT. The chain carries TRBV19 and TRBJ2-3, with D perhaps TRBD2 (5 bases). Germline V gives CDR1 LNHDA, CDR2 SQIVND (reference sequence). The CDR3 is made up of 15 amino acids. Trimming stripped 3 bases from V and 4 bases from J, with 14 bases between. Complete variable domain (other parts from reference TRBV19 and TRBJ2-3): DGGITQSPKYLFRKEGQNVTLSCEQNLNHDAMYWYRQDPGQGLRLIYYSQIVNDFQKGDIAEGYSVSREKKESFPLTVTSAQKNPTAFYLCASSMSSGYADTQYFGPGTRLTVL.

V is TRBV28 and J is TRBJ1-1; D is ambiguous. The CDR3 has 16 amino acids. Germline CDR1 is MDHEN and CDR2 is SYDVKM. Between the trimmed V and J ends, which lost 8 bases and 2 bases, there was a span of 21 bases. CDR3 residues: CASPGSGSVSNTEAFF. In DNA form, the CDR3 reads TGTGCCAGCCCTGGCTCCGGGTCAGTCTCCAACACTGAAGCTTTCTTT.